This section outlines one T cell receptor (beta chain) sequence together with its context. What this receptor recognizes is not known. Qualities for individual bases were not recorded, and no much larger clone is one base off. At one collaborating source in Seattle, patients were enrolled during active infection and were followed longitudinally through the course of disease. Whole blood was collected in K2EDTA tubes by collaborating institutions according to the institutions' own protocols. Collaborator samples were shipped for TCRbeta analysis as frozen whole blood, isolated PBMCs, or DNA extracted from either sample type. Between the V and J ends, shortened by 10 bases and 3 bases respectively, the junction contains 13 bases. CDR1 and CDR2 are drawn from the germline V gene: MDHEN, SYDVKM. The cysteine opens and the phenylalanine closes a CDR3 of 12 amino acids. The read is trimmed to its CDR3 DNA, 36 bases read in frame from base 1.

TCRbeta CDR3 regions were amplified from genomic DNA by means of the immunoSEQ Assay, a bias-controlled multiplex PCR. From the authors' description of their analysis: The number of nucleated cells in each sample was estimated from the amplification of reference gene primers within the assay. Sequence reads were collapsed and filtered to measure the absolute abundance of every unique TCRbeta CDR3 rearrangement. For each sample, productive Simpson clonality was calculated as the square root of Simpson's diversity index across productive rearrangements. TCRdb provides this immuneACCESS table in a form limited to in-frame rearrangements. Some clones are lacking; in checked studies, under half of them reflect an unresolved V gene, and why the rest are absent is not known. V, J and clone size reflect that table, while D and trimming were determined from the DNA. The sample table contains over 60,000 clones; only one count was recorded for 76% of them. More than 13% of the sample goes to the ten largest clones.

This specimen comes from a study of blood T cell repertoires in COVID-19 (dated by TCRdb to 2019 to 2021). About the study as a whole: Samples from collaborators originated in the United States, Italy and Spain and spanned both the acute and convalescent phases of COVID-19. The material from the prospective study consisted of cDNA or gDNA derived from T cells, B-cell-depleted T cells, or PBMCs. Deeply sampled blood TCRbeta repertoires from subjects exposed to, actively infected with, or recovered from COVID-19 were included in the dataset. A freely available public database, intended as a resource for researchers studying the immune response to SARS-CoV-2, is where the repertoires were released. The samples were drawn from the first 160 participants of the ongoing ImmuneRACE study and from 1,254 subjects provided by 6 global collaborators. The sample metadata nearly always contained a de-identified subject ID, COVID-19 status, age in years and sex. Where HLA class I and class II types were available, the types were taken from metadata supplied by the sample provider, not from assay-based typing.

Study-wide conclusions, independent of this receptor: The quantity of clinical and demographic metadata differed by source and by participant and was supplied without curation.

Material: peripheral blood. The receptor was derived from a man aged 55 to 70 with COVID-19, enrolled during active disease. This chain is built from TRBV28 and TRBJ2-7; no confident D gene assignment can be made. The CDR3 loop reads CATSVSSYEQYF. The sequenced DNA is TGTGCCACCTCGGTCTCGAGCTACGAGCAGTACTTC.